This T cell receptor beta chain was captured in a study of patients and donors after allogeneic stem cell transplantation. TCRdb re-called the RT-PCR reads with MiXCR, one entry per CDR3 protein. Here the sample spans about a million distinct CDR3 sequences, roughly 17% being singletons. This clonotype was found a few times. The clonotype originates from a human donor who was either an allogeneic HSCT recipient or a stem cell or donor lymphocyte infusion donor (not recorded which). It is not recorded whose cells these are; they may come from a transplant donor. The specimen sequenced was blood, either unsorted or a sorted T cell fraction (not recorded which).

The DNA for the CDR3 is TGTGCCAGCAGCGCCAGTAGAGGCTCTCGCAATGAGCAGTTCTTC. It encodes CASSASRGSRNEQFF. This rearrangement joins TRBV9 to TRBJ2-1; D is unresolved. Per the germline V gene, CDR1 is SGDLS and CDR2 is YYNGEE. This CDR3 has 15 residues. V gave up 3 bases and J gave up 6 bases, with 16 bases separating them.